The 3 T cell receptor beta chains in this list originate from one sample, sequenced in a study of shared clonotypes between healthy human individuals. Assay used: immunoSEQ multiplex PCR; TCRdb lists only in-frame clones, some missing. The sample records 800,000 to 1,200,000 clones, about 80% being singletons. Sequencing was performed on memory CD4+ T cells from PBMCs. Subset defined: CD45RA-negative fraction. The source of these receptors is a man younger than 35 in good health. Some clones in this sample may be carry-over from other donors' samples.

This clone has only one observation. This specimen includes other DNA sequences encoding the same CDR3. This chain links TRBV5-1 with TRBJ2-5, with a possible D match to TRBD2 (5 bases). CDR3 size: 14 residues. The V gene's germline CDR1 is SGHRS and CDR2 YFSETQ. Between the trimmed V and J ends, which lost 0 bases and 3 bases, there was a span of 9 bases. In DNA, the CDR3 is TGCGCCAGCAGCTTGGTGTTCGGGAAAGAGACCCAGTACTTC. It codes for CASSLVFGKETQYF.

This clone occurred a few times. This chain joins TRBV7-2 and TRBJ2-2; weak D call: TRBD2 (6 bases). CDR1 SGHTA and CDR2 FQGNSA come from the germline V gene. V lost 0 bases and J lost 3, with 8 bases in between. CDR3 length: 15 residues. The CDR3 DNA is TGTGCCAGCAGCTTAGCGTTAGCGGACACCGGGGAGCTGTTTTTT. Residues: CASSLALADTGELFF.

The rearrangement links TRBV27 to TRBJ2-7, with 8 bases fitting TRBD2. The CDR3 is 18 amino acids. Germline loops: CDR1 MNHEY, CDR2 SMNVEV (reference sequence). The V and J ends lost 5 bases and 4 bases, in that order; junction bases with no gene match: 19. CDR3 loop: CASSHKAQTGTRPYEQYF. The CDR3 DNA follows: TGTGCCAGCAGTCATAAGGCTCAAACCGGGACTAGGCCTTACGAGCAGTACTTC.